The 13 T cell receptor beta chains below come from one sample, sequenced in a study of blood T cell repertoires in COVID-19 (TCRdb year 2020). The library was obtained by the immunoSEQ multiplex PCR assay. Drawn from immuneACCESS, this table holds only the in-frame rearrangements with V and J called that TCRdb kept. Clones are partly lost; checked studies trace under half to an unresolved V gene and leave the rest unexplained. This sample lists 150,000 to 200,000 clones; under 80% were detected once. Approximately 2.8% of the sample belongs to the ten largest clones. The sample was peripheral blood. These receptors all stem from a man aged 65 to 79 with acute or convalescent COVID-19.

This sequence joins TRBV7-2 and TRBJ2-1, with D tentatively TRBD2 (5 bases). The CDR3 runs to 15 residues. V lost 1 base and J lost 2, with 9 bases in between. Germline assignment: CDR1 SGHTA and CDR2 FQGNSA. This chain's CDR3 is CASSLGSSPYNEQFF. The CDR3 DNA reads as TGTGCCAGCAGCTTAGGTTCTAGCCCCTACAATGAGCAGTTCTTC. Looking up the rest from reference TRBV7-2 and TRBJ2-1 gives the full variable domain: GAGVSQSPSNKVTEKGKDVELRCDPISGHTALYWYRQSLGQGLEFLIYFQGNSAPDKSGLPSDRFSAERTGGSVSTLTIQRTQQEDSAVYLCASSLGSSPYNEQFFGPGTRLTVL.

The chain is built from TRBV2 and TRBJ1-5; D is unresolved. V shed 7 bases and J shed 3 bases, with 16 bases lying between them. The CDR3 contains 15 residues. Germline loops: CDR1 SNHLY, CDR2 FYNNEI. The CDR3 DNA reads TGTGCCAGCACTCTCGCGCTCCCCCACAATCAGCCCCAGCATTTT. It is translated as CASTLALPHNQPQHF.

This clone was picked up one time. CDR3: CASSFYFRNTEAFF. The CDR3 nucleotides read TGCGCCAGCAGCTTTTATTTCCGGAACACTGAAGCTTTCTTT. This sequence joins TRBV5-1 and TRBJ1-1; D gene uncertain. This CDR3 comprises 14 residues. V gave up 2 bases and J gave up 1 base, with 9 bases separating them. Germline V gives CDR1 SGHRS, CDR2 YFSETQ.

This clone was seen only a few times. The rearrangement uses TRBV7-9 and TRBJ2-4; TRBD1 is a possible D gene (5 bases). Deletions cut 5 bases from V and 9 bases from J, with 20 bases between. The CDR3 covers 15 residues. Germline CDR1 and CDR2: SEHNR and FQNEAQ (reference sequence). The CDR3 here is CASSLTDNPWGIQYF. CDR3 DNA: TGTGCCAGCAGCCTGACGGACAACCCGTGGGGCATTCAGTACTTC. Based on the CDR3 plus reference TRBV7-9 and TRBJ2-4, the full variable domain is DTGVSQNPRHKITKRGQNVTFRCDPISEHNRLYWYRQTLGQGPEFLTYFQNEAQLEKSRLLSDRFSAERPKGSFSTLEIQRTEQGDSAMYLCASSLTDNPWGIQYFGAGTRLSVL.

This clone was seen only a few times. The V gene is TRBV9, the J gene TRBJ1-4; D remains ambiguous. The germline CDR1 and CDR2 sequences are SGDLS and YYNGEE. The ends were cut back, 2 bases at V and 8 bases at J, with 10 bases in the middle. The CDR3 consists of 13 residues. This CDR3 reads CASSVQPGEKLFF. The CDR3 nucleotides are TGTGCCAGCAGCGTTCAACCGGGGGAAAAACTGTTTTTT.

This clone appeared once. As DNA, the CDR3 is TGCGCCAGCAGCTTGGCCGGGCAGGGGGTCGGTGAAAAACTGTTTTTT. As protein: CASSLAGQGVGEKLFF. The rearrangement links TRBV5-1 to TRBJ1-4, with 7 bases matching TRBD1. V gave up 0 bases and J gave up 7 bases; unmatched junction bases: 9. Germline V gene sequence: CDR1 SGHRS, CDR2 YFSETQ. The CDR3 is 16 amino acids. Full variable domain (rest looked up from reference TRBV5-1 and TRBJ1-4): KAGVTQTPRYLIKTRGQQVTLSCSPISGHRSVSWYQQTPGQGLQFLFEYFSETQRNKGNFPGRFSGRQFSNSRSEMNVSTLELGDSALYLCASSLAGQGVGEKLFFGSGTQLSVL.

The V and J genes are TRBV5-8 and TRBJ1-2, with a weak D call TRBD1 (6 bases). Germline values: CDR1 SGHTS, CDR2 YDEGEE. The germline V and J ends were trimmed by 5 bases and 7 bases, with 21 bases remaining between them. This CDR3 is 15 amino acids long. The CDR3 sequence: CASRGATGEKGGYTF. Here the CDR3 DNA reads TGTGCCAGCAGGGGGGCTACAGGAGAGAAGGGTGGCTACACCTTC.

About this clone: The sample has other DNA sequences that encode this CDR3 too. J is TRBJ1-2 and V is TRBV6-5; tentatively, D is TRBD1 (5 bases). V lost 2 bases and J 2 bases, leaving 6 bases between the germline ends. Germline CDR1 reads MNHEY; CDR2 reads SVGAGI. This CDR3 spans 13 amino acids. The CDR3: CASSYGGNYGYTF. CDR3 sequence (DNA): TGTGCCAGCAGTTACGGGGGGAACTATGGCTACACCTTC.

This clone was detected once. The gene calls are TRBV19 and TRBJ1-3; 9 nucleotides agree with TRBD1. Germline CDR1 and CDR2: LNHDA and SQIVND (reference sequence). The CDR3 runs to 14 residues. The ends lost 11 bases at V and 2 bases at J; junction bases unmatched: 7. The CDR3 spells CASQGALTGNTIYF. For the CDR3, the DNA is TGTGCCTCACAGGGGGCTCTCACTGGAAACACCATATATTTT.

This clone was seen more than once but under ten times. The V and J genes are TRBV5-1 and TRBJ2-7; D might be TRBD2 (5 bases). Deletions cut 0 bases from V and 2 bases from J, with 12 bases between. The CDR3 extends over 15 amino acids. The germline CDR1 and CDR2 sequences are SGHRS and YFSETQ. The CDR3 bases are TGCGCCAGCAGCTTGGAGCGGATTCCAACCTACGAGCAGTACTTC. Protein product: CASSLERIPTYEQYF.

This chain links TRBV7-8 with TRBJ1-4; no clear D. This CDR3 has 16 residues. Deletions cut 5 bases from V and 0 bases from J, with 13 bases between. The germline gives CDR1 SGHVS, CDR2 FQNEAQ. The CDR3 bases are TGTGCCAGCAGCCAATTGTCTCGGGCAACTAATGAAAAACTGTTTTTT. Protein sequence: CASSQLSRATNEKLFF.

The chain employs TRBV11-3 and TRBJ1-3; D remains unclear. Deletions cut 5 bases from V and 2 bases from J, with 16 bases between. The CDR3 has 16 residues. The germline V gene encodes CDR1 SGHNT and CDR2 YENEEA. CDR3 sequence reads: CASSQILTDTGNTIYF. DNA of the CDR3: TGTGCCAGCAGCCAAATCCTTACAGATACTGGAAACACCATATATTTT.

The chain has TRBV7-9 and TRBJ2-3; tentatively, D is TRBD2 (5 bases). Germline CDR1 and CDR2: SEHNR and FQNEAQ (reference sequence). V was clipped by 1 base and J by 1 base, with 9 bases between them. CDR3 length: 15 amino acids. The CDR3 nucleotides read TGTGCCAGCAGCTTAGAGGGTAGCGGCACAGATACGCAGTATTTT. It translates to CASSLEGSGTDTQYF.